This is a list of T cell receptor beta chains from one sample in a study of shared clonotypes between healthy human individuals. Profiling relied on immunoSEQ multiplex PCR, and the TCRdb table lists in-frame clones only, not all of them. The profile shows a few hundred thousand clones, 80% to 90% of them singletons. What was sequenced was memory CD8+ T cells sorted from blood. The receptors come from a young man in good health. Each CDR3 is given with its conserved first and last residue. The D gene is left open where the match is weak. A row's size may be missing; if present it is once, few, many or a size class.

DNA	CDR3	D	J	size	V
TGTGCCAGCAGTGACCTAGCGTCTTACGAGCAGTACTTC	CASSDLASYEQYF	-	TRBJ2-7	-	TRBV2
TGTGCCAGCAGGGTGGACTACCACTCCTACAATGAGCAGTTCTTC	CASRVDYHSYNEQFF	-	TRBJ2-1	-	TRBV6-1
TGTGCCAGTAGTATAGATGTAGCGGGATATAACAATGAGCAGTTCTTC	CASSIDVAGYNNEQFF	TRBD2	TRBJ2-1	once	TRBV19
TGCGCCAGCAGCCCGGGGGGCCTGACGACAGATACGCAGTATTTT	CASSPGGLTTDTQYF	-	TRBJ2-3	-	TRBV4-1
TGCAGCATTTGGGACGGATACTACGAGCAGTACTTC	CSIWDGYYEQYF	-	TRBJ2-7	-	TRBV29-1
TGTGCCAGCAGCTTAGCGCTGGCAGGTAACACTGAAGCTTTCTTT	CASSLALAGNTEAFF	-	TRBJ1-1	-	TRBV7-9
TGCGCCAGCAGCCCGGTTGCAGGGGGAGACGCTTTCTTT	CASSPVAGGDAFF	TRBD1	TRBJ1-1	-	TRBV5-1
TGTGCCATCAGTGAGTCCAGGAACACTGAAGCTTTCTTT	CAISESRNTEAFF	-	TRBJ1-1	few	TRBV10-3
TGCGCCAGCAGCCAAGATCTGGGGGTAAAGAGCTCACCCCTCCACTTT	CASSQDLGVKSSPLHF	-	TRBJ1-6	-	TRBV4-3
TGTGCCAGCAGTGAAATAGCCCCTAATGAAAAACTGTTTTTT	CASSEIAPNEKLFF	-	TRBJ1-4	once	TRBV2
TGTGCAAGTCGCCCGACGACAGGGAACACCATATATTTT	CASRPTTGNTIYF	-	TRBJ1-3	-	TRBV12-2
TGCGCCAGCAGCCAGGGGGAGACCTACGAGCAGTACTTC	CASSQGETYEQYF	-	TRBJ2-7	-	TRBV4-1
TGTGCCAGCAGCTTAGATGGGGGACTGAACTATGGCTACACCTTC	CASSLDGGLNYGYTF	-	TRBJ1-2	-	TRBV7-8
TGCGCCAGCAGCCAAGATGGGCAAGCTGCCGCCGGGGAGCTGTTTTTT	CASSQDGQAAAGELFF	-	TRBJ2-2	once	TRBV4-3
TGTGCCAGCAGCTTAGGTCTGGATACGCAGTATTTT	CASSLGLDTQYF	-	TRBJ2-3	-	TRBV7-9
TGCGCCAGCGCCGTGTTCGCCTCTAGCTGGGGGATTAACACCGGGGAGCTGTTTTTT	CASAVFASSWGINTGELFF	-	TRBJ2-2	once	TRBV4-1
TGTGCCAGCAGCTTGGCCGCACTAGCGTCGTACGAGCAGTACTTC	CASSLAALASYEQYF	TRBD2	TRBJ2-7	-	TRBV5-6
TGTGCCAGCAGTGAAGCGCTTCCAGGGGGTATCGGCACTGAAGCTTTCTTT	CASSEALPGGIGTEAFF	TRBD1	TRBJ1-1	-	TRBV2
TGCGCCAGCAGCCCCCTCTCTAGCGGGGGGCCGCGTTCCGATACGCAGTATTTT	CASSPLSSGGPRSDTQYF	TRBD2	TRBJ2-3	-	TRBV4-1
TGTGCCACCGAGAACCGGGACGGAAGCTCCTACGAGCAGTACTTC	CATENRDGSSYEQYF	-	TRBJ2-7	few	TRBV2
-	CAISEPTVAGDTGELFF	-	TRBJ2-2	-	TRBV10-3
TGTGCCAGCAGCTTTACACAGGGATCACCCCTCCACTTT	CASSFTQGSPLHF	-	TRBJ1-6	-	TRBV7-8
TGTGCCAGCAGGGGGGGCCTATACAATGAGCAGTTCTTC	CASRGGLYNEQFF	-	TRBJ2-1	-	TRBV6-5
TGCGCCAGCAGTGATGCTAGCGGGTACAATGAGCAGTTCTTC	CASSDASGYNEQFF	TRBD2	TRBJ2-1	-	TRBV10-1
TGTGCCTGGAGCCTCCGGGACAGACATGGCTACACCTTC	CAWSLRDRHGYTF	TRBD1	TRBJ1-2	-	TRBV30
TGCGCCAGCAGCTTACGGGGCTACGAGCAGTACTTC	CASSLRGYEQYF	-	TRBJ2-7	-	TRBV5-1
TGTGCCAGTAGATCGGGGAGGACTGAAGCTTTCTTT	CASRSGRTEAFF	-	TRBJ1-1	-	TRBV19
TGTGCCTGGGAACAGGGATACGAGCAGTACTTC	CAWEQGYEQYF	-	TRBJ2-7	-	TRBV30
TGTGCCAGCAGCGCGGGTTCCTATGAGCAGTTCTTC	CASSAGSYEQFF	-	TRBJ2-1	-	TRBV7-8
TGTGCCAGCAGCTCCCATTTGAACACTGAAGCTTTCTTT	CASSSHLNTEAFF	-	TRBJ1-1	-	TRBV7-3
TGCGCCAGCAGCTATGGATACGAGCAGTACTTC	CASSYGYEQYF	-	TRBJ2-7	-	TRBV5-1
TGTGCCAGCAGCCCCCGTGACTTAGATACGCAGTATTTT	CASSPRDLDTQYF	-	TRBJ2-3	-	TRBV7-9
TGCGCCAGCAGTGAGTCCATCTCAGGACACTTCACAGATACGCAGTATTTT	CASSESISGHFTDTQYF	-	TRBJ2-3	-	TRBV10-2
TGCGCCAGCAGCCAATTACGGGGCATTAGCTCCTACGAGCAGTACTTC	CASSQLRGISSYEQYF	-	TRBJ2-7	once	TRBV4-1
TGCGCCAGCAGCCAACTAGTACAGGGAACCTACGAGCAGTACTTC	CASSQLVQGTYEQYF	-	TRBJ2-7	-	TRBV4-1
TGTGCCAGCAGTTTATCAGGGGGTGATGACTACGAGCAGTACTTC	CASSLSGGDDYEQYF	-	TRBJ2-7	-	TRBV27
TGTGCCAGCAGCCCGGAGGGAGGGCTTGACGAGCAGTACTTC	CASSPEGGLDEQYF	TRBD2	TRBJ2-7	-	TRBV13
TGTGCCAGCAGTTACTCAGGCACATTGAACACTGAAGCTTTCTTT	CASSYSGTLNTEAFF	-	TRBJ1-1	-	TRBV6-5
TGTGCCAGCAGCTTTGGGGGACTAGCGGGAGCTGGGGCCAACGTCCTGACTTTC	CASSFGGLAGAGANVLTF	-	TRBJ2-6	-	TRBV12-1
TGTGCCAGCAGCCTGGGACTAGCGACTTACACCGGGGAGCTGTTTTTT	CASSLGLATYTGELFF	TRBD2	TRBJ2-2	-	TRBV9
TGTGCCAGCAGCTTAGGGCAGGGGGTAACCTACGAGCAGTACTTC	CASSLGQGVTYEQYF	TRBD1	TRBJ2-7	-	TRBV11-2
TGTGCCAGCAGTTACGCGCAAACTTACAATGAGCAGTTCTTC	CASSYAQTYNEQFF	-	TRBJ2-1	once	TRBV6-6
TGTGCCAGCAGTTACTTAGCGGGAGGGCCGGTCGAGCAGTACTTC	CASSYLAGGPVEQYF	TRBD2	TRBJ2-7	-	TRBV6-5
TGTGCCAGCAGCCCCAGGAGGGGGAACGGGGCCAACGTCCTGACTTTC	CASSPRRGNGANVLTF	-	TRBJ2-6	-	TRBV6-6
TGTGCCAGCAGTTTAGACGGGGAGCTCACAGATACGCAGTATTTT	CASSLDGELTDTQYF	-	TRBJ2-3	-	TRBV28
TGCGCCAGCAGCCAAGAAGGGGGGCCAGCCAAAAACATTCAGTACTTC	CASSQEGGPAKNIQYF	-	TRBJ2-4	-	TRBV4-1
TGTGCCAGCACCCTAGCGGGGGGGCCGGTAGATACGCAGTATTTT	CASTLAGGPVDTQYF	TRBD2	TRBJ2-3	-	TRBV5-4
TGTGCCAGCAGTTGGACAGGGGATGAAAAACTGTTTTTT	CASSWTGDEKLFF	TRBD1	TRBJ1-4	-	TRBV6-5
TGTGCCAGCAGCGACCCCGGGACAGTGCAGACCTTC	CASSDPGTVQTF	TRBD1	TRBJ1-2	-	TRBV5-4
TGTGCCAGCAGCTTGGCATGGGGTATCCAAGAGACCCAGTACTTC	CASSLAWGIQETQYF	-	TRBJ2-5	once	TRBV5-5
TGTGCCAGCAGGCGCGGGTCGAACCGTGTGGAGACCCAGTACTTC	CASRRGSNRVETQYF	-	TRBJ2-5	-	TRBV7-8
TGTGCCAGCAGCTTAGCGGCAGTCGAGCAGTACTTC	CASSLAAVEQYF	-	TRBJ2-7	-	TRBV7-9
TGTGCCAGCAGCTTAACAGGGGGAACTGAAGCTTTCTTT	CASSLTGGTEAFF	TRBD1	TRBJ1-1	-	TRBV5-8
TGCGCCAGCAGTCGTTTTAACGAGCAGTACTTC	CASSRFNEQYF	-	TRBJ2-7	many	TRBV23-1
TGTGCCAGCAGCACTAAACCGGGACTAGTAGTAGGCGAGACCCAGTACTTC	CASSTKPGLVVGETQYF	TRBD2	TRBJ2-5	-	TRBV2
TGCAGCGTTGAAGATGAACCCAATGACAGCACCTATGGCTACACCTTC	CSVEDEPNDSTYGYTF	-	TRBJ1-2	-	TRBV29-1
TGTGCCAGCAGTTTAAGTGGTACAGATACGCAGTATTTT	CASSLSGTDTQYF	-	TRBJ2-3	-	TRBV28
TGTGCCAGCAGTTCTCGGACTAGCGAGAACACCGGGGAGCTGTTTTTT	CASSSRTSENTGELFF	TRBD2	TRBJ2-2	-	TRBV27
TGCGCCAGCAGCCACCTATGGACAGGTCCGGACGAAAAACTGTTTTTT	CASSHLWTGPDEKLFF	TRBD1	TRBJ1-4	-	TRBV4-3
TGTGCCAGCAGCTTAGGAGGGGGCACTGAAGCTTTCTTT	CASSLGGGTEAFF	-	TRBJ1-1	-	TRBV7-8